This T cell receptor beta chain was captured in a study of response to subunit inactivated influenza vaccine. General study results and limits: Each seasonal influenza vaccination, the authors suggested, recruits few new T cells.

TCRdb fed the RT-PCR reads into MiXCR, producing one record per CDR3 protein. The sample shows approximately 520,000 distinct CDR3 sequences, about 25% of them seen only once. This clonotype was picked up a small number of times. Its target is unknown. Sample: CD4+ T cells sorted from PBMCs, taken 5 days after vaccination. The sequence came from a middle-aged man who received an inactivated influenza vaccine.

The CDR3 nucleotides read TGCGCCAGCAGCCAAGATCAGGGGTTGGAAGCTTTCTTT. As protein: CASSQDQGLEAFF. This chain uses TRBV4-1 with TRBJ1-1; maybe TRBD1 (6 bases). Per germline, CDR1 MGHRA and CDR2 YSYEKL. Trimming took 0 bases from V and 8 from J, leaving 10 bases between them. The CDR3 has 13 amino acids.